Below, 15 T cell receptor beta chains from the same sample are listed, as sequenced in a study of a mutant IDH1 vaccine in newly diagnosed glioma. Sequenced by immunoSEQ multiplex PCR; TCRdb stores in-frame clones only, minus some. This sample carries roughly 15,000 clones, more than 80% of them seen once, and the ten largest clones take about 10%. Described time point: baseline, week 1 (first vaccination visit). The sample's treatment: pre-vaccination baseline after standard-of-care therapy. This material consisted of PBMCs, taken from a glioma patient treated with radiotherapy, temozolomide or both. The receptors stem from a woman aged 40 to 50 with glioma. Some clones in this sample may be carry-over from other donors' samples.

CDR3 coding DNA: TGTGCCAGCAGCTTAAGTGGGGGCTATGGCTACACCTTC. Amino acids: CASSLSGGYGYTF. J is TRBJ1-2 and V is TRBV7-9, with D possibly TRBD1 on 5 matching bases. CDR1 and CDR2 (germline): SEHNR, FQNEAQ (reference sequence). This CDR3 is 13 amino acids long. V was trimmed by 2 bases and J by 4 bases, leaving 8 bases between them. Full variable domain (rest looked up from reference TRBV7-9 and TRBJ1-2): DTGVSQNPRHKITKRGQNVTFRCDPISEHNRLYWYRQTLGQGPEFLTYFQNEAQLEKSRLLSDRFSAERPKGSFSTLEIQRTEQGDSAMYLCASSLSGGYGYTFGSGTRLTVV.

This clone was counted a single time. The V and J genes are TRBV2 and TRBJ2-3, with TRBD2 as a possible D gene (6 bases). Germline assignment: CDR1 SNHLY and CDR2 FYNNEI. V was clipped by 6 bases and J by 2 bases, with 12 bases between them. The CDR3 is made up of 14 amino acids. The CDR3 reads CASRGRETTDTQYF. The CDR3 DNA follows: TGTGCCAGCAGGGGACGGGAGACCACAGATACGCAGTATTTT.

The chain has TRBV6-6 and TRBJ1-4, with D perhaps TRBD1 (6 bases). The length of the CDR3 is 14 residues. The germline gives CDR1 MNHNY, CDR2 SVGAGI (reference sequence). V was shortened by 5 bases and J by 5 bases, with 12 bases between the two germline ends. In DNA form, the CDR3 reads TGTGCCAGCAGTAGCACAGGGTCGAATGAAAAACTGTTTTTT. This codes for CASSSTGSNEKLFF.

J is TRBJ2-5 and V is TRBV27, with TRBD1 matching over 10 bases. Germline trimming cut 6 bases from V and 2 bases from J; bases unmatched to any gene: 3. CDR3 length: 14 residues. The germline gives CDR1 MNHEY, CDR2 SMNVEV (reference sequence). The chain's CDR3 is CASRDRGIQETQYF. The CDR3 nucleotides are TGTGCCAGCAGGGACAGGGGGATACAAGAGACCCAGTACTTC.

CDR3 protein: CASTQGGQINTEAFF. The CDR3 DNA sequence: TGTGCCAGCACTCAGGGGGGACAAATAAACACTGAAGCTTTCTTT. The V and J genes are TRBV28 and TRBJ1-1; TRBD1 aligns across 7 bases. The J segment lost 2 bases and the V segment lost 7 bases, leaving 10 bases of the junction unmatched. Germline-derived CDR1 and CDR2 are MDHEN and SYDVKM. This CDR3 contains 15 residues. Full variable domain (outside the CDR3, taken from reference TRBV28 and TRBJ1-1): DVKVTQSSRYLVKRTGEKVFLECVQDMDHENMFWYRQDPGLGLRLIYFSYDVKMKEKGDIPEGYSVSREKKERFSLILESASTNQTSMYLCASTQGGQINTEAFFGQGTRLTVV.

This clone has only one observation. CDR3 loop: CASSEWPSGIETQYF. Written as DNA, the CDR3 is TGCGCCAGCAGTGAGTGGCCTAGCGGGATAGAGACCCAGTACTTC. This chain joins TRBV10-1 and TRBJ2-5, with 9 positions matching TRBD2. The CDR3 extends over 15 amino acids. The junction had 4 bases not matched to a gene; V was cut back by 1 base and J by 4 bases. Per germline, CDR1 WNHNN and CDR2 SYGVQD (reference sequence).

This sequence joins TRBV6-5 and TRBJ2-7, with 9 bases lining up with TRBD2. The germline CDR1 and CDR2 sequences are MNHEY and SVGAGI. The CDR3 totals 15 residues. The V and J ends lost 5 bases and 2 bases, in that order; junction bases with no gene match: 7. In DNA form, the CDR3 reads TGTGCCAGCAGTGGAGAATTAGCGGGGGCCTACGAGCAGTACTTC. It is translated as CASSGELAGAYEQYF.

The chain uses TRBV5-1 and TRBJ2-5, with 7 bases matching TRBD1. J gave up 2 bases and V 0 bases, and 10 bases lay outside the gene matches. CDR3 length equals 17 residues. Per the germline V gene, CDR1 is SGHRS and CDR2 is YFSETQ. DNA of the CDR3: TGCGCCAGCAGCTTGGATCCAGGGGGAGTAACTCAAGAGACCCAGTACTTC. Its protein product is CASSLDPGGVTQETQYF. The variable domain in full, completed from reference TRBV5-1 and TRBJ2-5, reads KAGVTQTPRYLIKTRGQQVTLSCSPISGHRSVSWYQQTPGQGLQFLFEYFSETQRNKGNFPGRFSGRQFSNSRSEMNVSTLELGDSALYLCASSLDPGGVTQETQYFGPGTRLLVL.

This clone was seen just once. The chain has TRBV19 and TRBJ1-6; no reliable D call. The V gene's germline CDR1 is LNHDA and CDR2 SQIVND (reference sequence). The CDR3 has 13 residues. V shed 5 bases and J shed 7 bases, with 9 bases lying between them. Here the CDR3 DNA reads TGTGCCAGTAGTTTACGGTCGAATTCACCCCTCCACTTT. Translating gives CASSLRSNSPLHF.

This rearrangement joins TRBV6-5 to TRBJ2-2; possibly TRBD1 or TRBD2 for D (5 bases each). Germline V CDR1 and CDR2: MNHEY, SVGAGI. V lost 3 bases and J 1 base, leaving 9 bases between the germline ends. This CDR3 is 15 amino acids long. Here the CDR3 reads CASSYSGGNTGELFF. CDR3 DNA sequence: TGTGCCAGCAGTTATAGTGGGGGGAACACCGGGGAGCTGTTTTTT.

The chain recombines TRBV15 with TRBJ2-7; 7 bases fit TRBD2. CDR1 and CDR2 (germline): LNHNV, YYDKDF (reference sequence). The CDR3 runs to 14 residues. With V trimmed by 3 bases and J by 1 base, 3 bases remained unmatched. In DNA, the CDR3 is TGTGCCACCAGCAGCCCTAGCGGATCCTACGAGCAGTACTTC. Its protein product is CATSSPSGSYEQYF.

This clone was observed a single time. This rearrangement joins TRBV7-2 to TRBJ2-5, with D hard to call. Germline V gene data show CDR1 as SGHTA and CDR2 as FQGNSA. The CDR3 length is 14 residues. Trimming cost V 1 base and J 2 bases, with 8 bases left between them. CDR3 sequence: CASSLVGLQETQYF. The CDR3 DNA reads as TGTGCCAGCAGCTTAGTAGGGTTGCAAGAGACCCAGTACTTC.

The chain is built from TRBV7-2 and TRBJ1-5, with D perhaps matching TRBD1 (6 bases). The CDR3 has 13 amino acids. Per the germline V gene, CDR1 is SGHTA and CDR2 is FQGNSA. V was pared by 5 bases and J by 4 bases, with 9 bases between. The CDR3 DNA sequence: TGTGCCAGCAGCCCGCAGGGGAATCAGCCCCAGCATTTT. As protein: CASSPQGNQPQHF.

The J gene is TRBJ2-3, the V gene TRBV2, with 11 bases fitting TRBD2. This CDR3 is built from 16 residues. The germline V gene encodes CDR1 SNHLY and CDR2 FYNNEI. V lost 7 bases to trimming and J lost 2 bases; unmatched junction nucleotides: 8. The CDR3: CASNSNSGRATDTQYF. For the CDR3, the DNA is TGTGCCAGCAATTCTAATAGCGGGAGGGCCACAGATACGCAGTATTTT.

The chain uses TRBV7-9 and TRBJ1-2, with 9 bases aligning to TRBD1. CDR3 size: 14 residues. With 3 bases clipped from V and 3 bases from J, the junction kept 2 bases outside the gene matches. CDR1 and CDR2 (germline): SEHNR, FQNEAQ (reference sequence). This CDR3 reads CASSLDRGYYGYTF. The CDR3 DNA reads as TGTGCCAGCAGCTTGGACAGGGGATACTATGGCTACACCTTC.